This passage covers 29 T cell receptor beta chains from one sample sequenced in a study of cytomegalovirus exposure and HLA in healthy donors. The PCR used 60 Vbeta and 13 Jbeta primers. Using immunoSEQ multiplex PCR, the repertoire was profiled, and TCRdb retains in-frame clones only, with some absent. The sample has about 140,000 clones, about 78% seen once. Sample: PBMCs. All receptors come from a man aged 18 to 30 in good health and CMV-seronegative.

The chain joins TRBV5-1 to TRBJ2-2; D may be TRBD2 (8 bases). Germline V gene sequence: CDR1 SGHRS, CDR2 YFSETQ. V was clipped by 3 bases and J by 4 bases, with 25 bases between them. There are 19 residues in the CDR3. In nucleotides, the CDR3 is TGCGCCAGCAGCTCGGGGGGGGGCTCGACAGGGAGAGCCACCGGGGAGCTGTTTTTT. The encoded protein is CASSSGGGSTGRATGELFF.

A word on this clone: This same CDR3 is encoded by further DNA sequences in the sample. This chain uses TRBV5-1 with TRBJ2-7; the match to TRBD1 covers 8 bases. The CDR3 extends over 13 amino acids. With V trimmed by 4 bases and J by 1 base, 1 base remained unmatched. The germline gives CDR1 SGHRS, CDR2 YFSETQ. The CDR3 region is CASSGDRSYEQYF. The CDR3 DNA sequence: TGCGCCAGCAGCGGGGACAGGTCCTACGAGCAGTACTTC. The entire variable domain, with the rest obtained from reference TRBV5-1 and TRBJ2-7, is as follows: KAGVTQTPRYLIKTRGQQVTLSCSPISGHRSVSWYQQTPGQGLQFLFEYFSETQRNKGNFPGRFSGRQFSNSRSEMNVSTLELGDSALYLCASSGDRSYEQYFGPGTRLTVT.

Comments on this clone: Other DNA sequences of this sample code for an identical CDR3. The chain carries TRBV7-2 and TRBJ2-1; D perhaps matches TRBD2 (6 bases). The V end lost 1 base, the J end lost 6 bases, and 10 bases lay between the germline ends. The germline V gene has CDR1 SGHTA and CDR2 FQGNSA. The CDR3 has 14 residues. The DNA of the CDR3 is TGTGCCAGCAGCTTAGATGCGGGGAGCAATGAGCAGTTCTTC. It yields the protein CASSLDAGSNEQFF.

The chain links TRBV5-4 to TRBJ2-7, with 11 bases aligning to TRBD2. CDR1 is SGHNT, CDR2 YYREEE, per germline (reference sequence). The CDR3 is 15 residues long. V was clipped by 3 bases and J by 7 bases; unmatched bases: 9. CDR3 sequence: CASSSRASGRREQYF. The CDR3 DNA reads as TGTGCCAGCAGCTCCCGAGCTAGCGGGAGGCGTGAGCAGTACTTC.

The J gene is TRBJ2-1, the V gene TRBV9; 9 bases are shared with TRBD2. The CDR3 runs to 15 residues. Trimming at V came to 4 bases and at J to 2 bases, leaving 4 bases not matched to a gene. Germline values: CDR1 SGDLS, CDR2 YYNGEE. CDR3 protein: CASSFSGSTYNEQFF. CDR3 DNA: TGTGCCAGCAGCTTTAGCGGGAGCACCTACAATGAGCAGTTCTTC.

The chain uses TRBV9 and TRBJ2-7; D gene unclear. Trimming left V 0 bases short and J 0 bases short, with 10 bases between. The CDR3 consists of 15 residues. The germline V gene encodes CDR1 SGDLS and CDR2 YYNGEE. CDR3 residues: CASSVGPGSSYEQYF. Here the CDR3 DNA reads TGTGCCAGCAGCGTAGGGCCAGGAAGCTCCTACGAGCAGTACTTC.

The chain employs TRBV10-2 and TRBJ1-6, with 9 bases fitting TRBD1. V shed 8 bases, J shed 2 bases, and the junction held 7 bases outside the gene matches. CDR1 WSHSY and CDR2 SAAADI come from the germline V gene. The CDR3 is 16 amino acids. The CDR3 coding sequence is TGCGCCAGCTGGGACAGGGATCGAACCTATAATTCACCCCTCCACTTT. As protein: CASWDRDRTYNSPLHF.

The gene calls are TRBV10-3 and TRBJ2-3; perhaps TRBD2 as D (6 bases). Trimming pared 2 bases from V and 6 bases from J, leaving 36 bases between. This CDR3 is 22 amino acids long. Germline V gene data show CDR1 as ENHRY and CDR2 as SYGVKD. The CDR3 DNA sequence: TGTGCCATCAGTGAGATCGACCTAGAGCGGGCAACAGTTGGGGTTGTTTGGGATACGCAGTATTTT. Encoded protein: CAISEIDLERATVGVVWDTQYF.

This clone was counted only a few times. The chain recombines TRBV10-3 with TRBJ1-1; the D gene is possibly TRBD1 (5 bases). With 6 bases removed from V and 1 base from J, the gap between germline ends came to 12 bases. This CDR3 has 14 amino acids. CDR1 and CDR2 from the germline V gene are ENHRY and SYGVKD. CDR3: CAIRATESNTEAFF. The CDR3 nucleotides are TGTGCCATCAGGGCGACAGAATCGAACACTGAAGCTTTCTTT.

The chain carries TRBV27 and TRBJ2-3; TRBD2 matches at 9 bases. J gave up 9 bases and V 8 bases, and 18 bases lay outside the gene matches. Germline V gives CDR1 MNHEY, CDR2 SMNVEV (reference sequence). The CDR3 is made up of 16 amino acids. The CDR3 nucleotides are TGTGCCAGCCATACATCGCGCCTAGCGGGGCCCGAGACGCAGTATTTT. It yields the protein CASHTSRLAGPETQYF.

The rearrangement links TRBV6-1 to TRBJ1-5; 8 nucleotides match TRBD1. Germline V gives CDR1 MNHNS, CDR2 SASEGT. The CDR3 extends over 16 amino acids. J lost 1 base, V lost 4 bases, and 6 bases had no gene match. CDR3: CASSAQNRGSNQPQHF. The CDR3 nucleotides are TGTGCCAGCAGTGCGCAAAACAGGGGGAGCAATCAGCCCCAGCATTTT.

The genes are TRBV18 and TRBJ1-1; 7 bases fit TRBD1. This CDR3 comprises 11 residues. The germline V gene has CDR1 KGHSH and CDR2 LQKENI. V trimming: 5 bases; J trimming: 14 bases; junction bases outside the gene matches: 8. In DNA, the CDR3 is TGTGCCAGCTCAACGGGACAGAGGTTATTCTTT. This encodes CASSTGQRLFF.

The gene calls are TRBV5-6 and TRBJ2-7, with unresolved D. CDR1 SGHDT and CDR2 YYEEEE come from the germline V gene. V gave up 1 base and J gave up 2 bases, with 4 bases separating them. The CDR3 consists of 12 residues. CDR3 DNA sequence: TGTGCCAGCAGCTTGTTAACCTACGAGCAGTACTTC. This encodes CASSLLTYEQYF. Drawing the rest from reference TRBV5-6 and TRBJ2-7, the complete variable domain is DAGVTQSPTHLIKTRGQQVTLRCSPKSGHDTVSWYQQALGQGPQFIFQYYEEEERQRGNFPDRFSGHQFPNYSSELNVNALLLGDSALYLCASSLLTYEQYFGPGTRLTVT.

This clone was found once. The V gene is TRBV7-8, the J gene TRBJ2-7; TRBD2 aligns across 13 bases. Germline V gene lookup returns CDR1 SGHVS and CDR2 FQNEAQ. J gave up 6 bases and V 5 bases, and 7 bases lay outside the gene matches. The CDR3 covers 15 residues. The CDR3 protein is CASSPRTSGSGEQYF. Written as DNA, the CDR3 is TGTGCCAGCAGCCCGCGGACTAGCGGGAGTGGCGAGCAGTACTTC.

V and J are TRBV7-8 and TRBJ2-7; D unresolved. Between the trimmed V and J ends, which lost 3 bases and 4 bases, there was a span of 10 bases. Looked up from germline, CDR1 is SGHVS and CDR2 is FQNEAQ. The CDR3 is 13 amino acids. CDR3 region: CASSFNAVYEQYF. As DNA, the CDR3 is TGTGCCAGCAGCTTCAATGCAGTGTACGAGCAGTACTTC.

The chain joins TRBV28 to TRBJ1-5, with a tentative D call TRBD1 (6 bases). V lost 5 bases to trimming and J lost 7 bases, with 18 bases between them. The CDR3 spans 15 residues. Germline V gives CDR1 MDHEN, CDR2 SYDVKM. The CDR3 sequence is CASSRASGGLQPQHF. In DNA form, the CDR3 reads TGTGCCAGCAGTCGGGCCTCGGGGGGCTTGCAGCCCCAGCATTTT. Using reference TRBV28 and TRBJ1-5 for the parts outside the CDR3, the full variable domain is DVKVTQSSRYLVKRTGEKVFLECVQDMDHENMFWYRQDPGLGLRLIYFSYDVKMKEKGDIPEGYSVSREKKERFSLILESASTNQTSMYLCASSRASGGLQPQHFGDGTRLSIL.

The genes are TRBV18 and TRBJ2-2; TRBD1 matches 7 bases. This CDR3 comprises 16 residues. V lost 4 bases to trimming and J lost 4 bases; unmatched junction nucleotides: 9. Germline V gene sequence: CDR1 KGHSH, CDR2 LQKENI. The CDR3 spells CASSLDRARSTGELFF. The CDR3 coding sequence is TGTGCCAGCTCACTTGACAGGGCGCGTAGCACCGGGGAGCTGTTTTTT.

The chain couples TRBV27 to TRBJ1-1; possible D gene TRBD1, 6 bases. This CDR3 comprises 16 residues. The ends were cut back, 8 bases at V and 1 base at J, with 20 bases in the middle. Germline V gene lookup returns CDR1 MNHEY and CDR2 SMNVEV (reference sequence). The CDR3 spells CASRNGQQIRNTEAFF. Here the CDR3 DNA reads TGTGCCAGCCGAAACGGACAGCAAATAAGGAACACTGAAGCTTTCTTT.

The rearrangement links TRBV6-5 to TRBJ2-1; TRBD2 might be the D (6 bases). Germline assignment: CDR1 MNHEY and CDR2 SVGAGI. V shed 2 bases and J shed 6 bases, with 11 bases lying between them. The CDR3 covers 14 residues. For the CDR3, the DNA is TGTGCCAGCAGTTACCTCGCGGGGCTCAATGAGCAGTTCTTC. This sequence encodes CASSYLAGLNEQFF.

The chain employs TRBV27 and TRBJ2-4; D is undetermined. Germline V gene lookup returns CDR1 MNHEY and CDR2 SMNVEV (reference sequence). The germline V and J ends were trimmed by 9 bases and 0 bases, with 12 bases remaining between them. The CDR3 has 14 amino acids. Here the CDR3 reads CASSTALAKNIQYF. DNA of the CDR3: TGTGCCAGTAGTACAGCTCTAGCCAAAAACATTCAGTACTTC.

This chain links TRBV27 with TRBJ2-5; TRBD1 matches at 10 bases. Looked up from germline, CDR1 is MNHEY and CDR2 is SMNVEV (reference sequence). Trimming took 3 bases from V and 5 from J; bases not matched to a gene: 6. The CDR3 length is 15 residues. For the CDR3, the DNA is TGTGCCAGCAGTTTTTCCGGGACAGGGGACGAGACCCAGTACTTC. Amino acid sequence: CASSFSGTGDETQYF.

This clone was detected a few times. In DNA, the CDR3 is TGTGCCAGCAGCTTAGCGGGGGGGCGTCAAGAGACCCAGTACTTC. It codes for CASSLAGGRQETQYF. The genes are TRBV7-6 and TRBJ2-5; perhaps TRBD2 as D (7 bases). V lost 0 bases and J lost 2, with 10 bases in between. The germline V gene encodes CDR1 SGHVS and CDR2 FNYEAQ. This CDR3 comprises 15 residues.

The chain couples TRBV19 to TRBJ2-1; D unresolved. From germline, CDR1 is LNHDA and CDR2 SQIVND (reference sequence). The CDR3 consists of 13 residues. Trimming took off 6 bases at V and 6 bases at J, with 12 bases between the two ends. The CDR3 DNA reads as TGTGCCAGTAGCCTATTGATCGGCAATGAGCAGTTCTTC. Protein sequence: CASSLLIGNEQFF.

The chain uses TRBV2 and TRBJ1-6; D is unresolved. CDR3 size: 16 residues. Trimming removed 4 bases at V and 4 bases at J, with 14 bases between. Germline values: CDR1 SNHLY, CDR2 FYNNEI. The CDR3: CASSGLLGLYNSPLHF. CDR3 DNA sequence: TGTGCCAGCAGTGGTCTTCTAGGCTTATATAATTCACCCCTCCACTTT.

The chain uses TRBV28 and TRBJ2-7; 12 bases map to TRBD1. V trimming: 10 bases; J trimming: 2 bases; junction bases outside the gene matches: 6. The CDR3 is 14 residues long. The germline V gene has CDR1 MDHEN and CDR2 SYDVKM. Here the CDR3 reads CATERDRGPYEQYF. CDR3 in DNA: TGTGCCACCGAGAGGGACAGGGGGCCCTACGAGCAGTACTTC.

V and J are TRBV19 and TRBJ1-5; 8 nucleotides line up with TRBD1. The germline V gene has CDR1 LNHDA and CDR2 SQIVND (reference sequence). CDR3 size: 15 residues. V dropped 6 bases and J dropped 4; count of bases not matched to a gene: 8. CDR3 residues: CASSPGQGLNQPQHF. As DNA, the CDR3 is TGTGCCAGTAGCCCCGGACAGGGCTTGAATCAGCCCCAGCATTTT.

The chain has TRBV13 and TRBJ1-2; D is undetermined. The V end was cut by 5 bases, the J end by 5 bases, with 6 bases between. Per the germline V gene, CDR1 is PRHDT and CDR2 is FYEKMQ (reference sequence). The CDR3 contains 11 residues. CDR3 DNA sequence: TGTGCCAGCAGCCCCGTTTATGGCTACACCTTC. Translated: CASSPVYGYTF.

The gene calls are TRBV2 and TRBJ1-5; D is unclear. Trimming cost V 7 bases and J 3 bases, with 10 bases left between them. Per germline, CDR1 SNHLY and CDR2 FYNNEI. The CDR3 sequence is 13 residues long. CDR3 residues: CASTRQINQPQHF. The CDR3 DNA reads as TGTGCCAGCACCAGGCAGATCAATCAGCCCCAGCATTTT.

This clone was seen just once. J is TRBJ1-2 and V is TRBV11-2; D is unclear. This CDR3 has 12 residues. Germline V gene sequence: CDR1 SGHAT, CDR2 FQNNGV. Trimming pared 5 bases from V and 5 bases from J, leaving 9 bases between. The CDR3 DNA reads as TGTGCCAGCAGCCGAGCTTCGTATGGCTACACCTTC. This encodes CASSRASYGYTF.